One T cell receptor (beta chain) is described in this entry. Germline loops: CDR1 SGHNT, CDR2 YENEEA. V was clipped by 5 bases and J by 6 bases; unmatched bases: 3. This CDR3 is built from 12 residues. In the authors' workflow: Amplification with reference gene primers provided the estimates of nucleated cell counts. TCRdb's table, derived via immunoSEQ multiplex PCR, lists solely in-frame clones and lacks some. V and J calls and clone size come straight from that table; D and trimming were deduced from the DNA. The table has roughly 190,000 clones, 80% to 90% seen once. The source of the sample is a study of blood T cell repertoires in COVID-19. Looking at the study overall: The United States, Italy and Spain were the sources of the acute and convalescent COVID-19 samples. T cells, B-cell-depleted T cells, or PBMCs provided the cDNA or gDNA that served as material.

This chain uses TRBV11-3 with TRBJ1-1; 7 nucleotides agree with TRBD1. This TCR derives from a man aged 25 to 40 with active or convalescent COVID-19. Sequenced: peripheral blood. The CDR3 sequence is CASSDRAPEAFF. The CDR3, as DNA: TGTGCCAGCAGCGACAGGGCTCCTGAAGCTTTCTTT.